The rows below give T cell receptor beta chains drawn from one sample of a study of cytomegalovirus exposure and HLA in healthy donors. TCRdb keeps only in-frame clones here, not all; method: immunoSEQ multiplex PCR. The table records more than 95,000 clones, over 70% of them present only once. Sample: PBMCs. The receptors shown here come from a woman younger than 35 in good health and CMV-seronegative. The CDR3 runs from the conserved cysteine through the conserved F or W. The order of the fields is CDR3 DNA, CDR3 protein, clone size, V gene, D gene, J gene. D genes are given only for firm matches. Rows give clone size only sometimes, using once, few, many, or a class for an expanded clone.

cdr3_nt: TGTGCCAGCAGTTTTCTTTCGGGGGGGCAGCCCCAGCATTTT; cdr3_aa: CASSFLSGGQPQHF; clone_size: NA; v_call: TRBV28; d_call: NA; j_call: TRBJ1-5
cdr3_nt: TGTGCCAGCAGTGCCCGAGAGACAGGGTTTAGCACAGATACGCAGTATTTT; cdr3_aa: CASSARETGFSTDTQYF; clone_size: few; v_call: TRBV6-1; d_call: TRBD1; j_call: TRBJ2-3
cdr3_nt: TGTGCCAGCAGTTACGCGCGTCCACCAAACACTGAAGCTTTCTTT; cdr3_aa: CASSYARPPNTEAFF; clone_size: once; v_call: TRBV6-5; d_call: NA; j_call: TRBJ1-1
cdr3_nt: TGTGCCAGCAGCGCCGGGACAGGGAGCTCCTACGAGCAGTACTTC; cdr3_aa: CASSAGTGSSYEQYF; clone_size: NA; v_call: TRBV2; d_call: TRBD1; j_call: TRBJ2-7
cdr3_nt: TGCGCCAGCAGCTTGGTGGGGCTCTCAGCGGGGGTGGCAGATACGCAGTATTTT; cdr3_aa: CASSLVGLSAGVADTQYF; clone_size: once; v_call: TRBV5-1; d_call: TRBD2; j_call: TRBJ2-3
cdr3_nt: TGTGCCAGCAGGGTAGCGGGGGGGCCCTCAGAGACCCAGTACTTC; cdr3_aa: CASRVAGGPSETQYF; clone_size: NA; v_call: TRBV27; d_call: TRBD2; j_call: TRBJ2-5
cdr3_nt: TGTGCCAGTAGTATCGTCCACCGGGGTACCTACGAGCAGTACTTC; cdr3_aa: CASSIVHRGTYEQYF; clone_size: NA; v_call: TRBV19; d_call: NA; j_call: TRBJ2-7
cdr3_nt: TGTGCCAGCTCCCCCGGGTCCTATTCCTACGAGCAGTACTTC; cdr3_aa: CASSPGSYSYEQYF; clone_size: NA; v_call: TRBV2; d_call: NA; j_call: TRBJ2-7
cdr3_nt: TGTGCCAGCAGCTTAGACACGAGGGGGGGTGAAAAACTGTTTTTT; cdr3_aa: CASSLDTRGGEKLFF; clone_size: NA; v_call: TRBV5-6; d_call: NA; j_call: TRBJ1-4
cdr3_nt: TGTGCCAGCCACAACCCCGCAACTAATGAAAAACTGTTTTTT; cdr3_aa: CASHNPATNEKLFF; clone_size: NA; v_call: TRBV2; d_call: NA; j_call: TRBJ1-4
cdr3_nt: TGCGCCAGCACGGACAGGAGCCTCTATAATTCACCCCTCCACTTT; cdr3_aa: CASTDRSLYNSPLHF; clone_size: NA; v_call: TRBV5-1; d_call: TRBD1; j_call: TRBJ1-6
cdr3_nt: TGTGCCAGCAGCACGCGACAGGGTGGCACAGATACGCAGTATTTT; cdr3_aa: CASSTRQGGTDTQYF; clone_size: once; v_call: TRBV7-3; d_call: TRBD1; j_call: TRBJ2-3
cdr3_nt: TGTGCCAGCCGTGCCACTAGCGGGGGGGCGTGGGAGCAGTACTTC; cdr3_aa: CASRATSGGAWEQYF; clone_size: few; v_call: TRBV6-1; d_call: TRBD2; j_call: TRBJ2-7
cdr3_nt: TGTGCCAGCAGTTCAATAGGACTAGCGGGCTACGAGCAGTACTTC; cdr3_aa: CASSSIGLAGYEQYF; clone_size: once; v_call: TRBV28; d_call: TRBD2; j_call: TRBJ2-7
cdr3_nt: TGCGCCAGCAGCCGCGGGGCGCGGGAGACCCAGTACTTC; cdr3_aa: CASSRGARETQYF; clone_size: NA; v_call: TRBV4-1; d_call: NA; j_call: TRBJ2-5
cdr3_nt: TGTGCCAGCAGCTTATATGCCCCCCCGGGTGAGCAGTTCTTC; cdr3_aa: CASSLYAPPGEQFF; clone_size: NA; v_call: TRBV11-3; d_call: NA; j_call: TRBJ2-1
cdr3_nt: TGCAGCGCCCGCGATGGTGAAGCTTTCTTT; cdr3_aa: CSARDGEAFF; clone_size: NA; v_call: TRBV29-1; d_call: NA; j_call: TRBJ1-1
cdr3_nt: TGTGCCAGCAGTTTAGCGGGCCTGTTCCAGCCCCAGCATTTT; cdr3_aa: CASSLAGLFQPQHF; clone_size: few; v_call: TRBV27; d_call: NA; j_call: TRBJ1-5
cdr3_nt: TGTGCCAGCAGCTTAGAAGCAGGCGCCTACGAGCAGTACTTC; cdr3_aa: CASSLEAGAYEQYF; clone_size: NA; v_call: TRBV11-2; d_call: NA; j_call: TRBJ2-7
cdr3_nt: TGTGCCAGCAGCTTGGGTAGCGGGGGGACGACAGATACGCAGTATTTT; cdr3_aa: CASSLGSGGTTDTQYF; clone_size: NA; v_call: TRBV5-8; d_call: TRBD2; j_call: TRBJ2-3
cdr3_nt: TGTGCCAGCAGTCCCGGGGGGTCTGGGGCCAACGTCCTGACTTTC; cdr3_aa: CASSPGGSGANVLTF; clone_size: NA; v_call: TRBV28; d_call: TRBD2; j_call: TRBJ2-6
cdr3_nt: TGTGCCAGCAGCCAAGATAGGGCAGGGGAATTACCCGGCTACACCTTC; cdr3_aa: CASSQDRAGELPGYTF; clone_size: NA; v_call: TRBV14; d_call: NA; j_call: TRBJ1-2
cdr3_nt: TGTGCCATCAGGGACAGGGGGAGCTCCTACGAGCAGTACTTC; cdr3_aa: CAIRDRGSSYEQYF; clone_size: NA; v_call: TRBV10-3; d_call: TRBD1; j_call: TRBJ2-7
cdr3_nt: TGTGCCACCAGCAGAAGGGGACAGTACAATGAGCAGTTCTTC; cdr3_aa: CATSRRGQYNEQFF; clone_size: NA; v_call: TRBV15; d_call: TRBD1; j_call: TRBJ2-1
cdr3_nt: TGTGCCAGCAGTGAAGCGAGTTTAGTCAATGAGCAGTTCTTC; cdr3_aa: CASSEASLVNEQFF; clone_size: NA; v_call: TRBV6-1; d_call: NA; j_call: TRBJ2-1
cdr3_nt: TGTGCCTGGACGCGGGGGACTGAAGCTTTCTTT; cdr3_aa: CAWTRGTEAFF; clone_size: NA; v_call: TRBV30; d_call: NA; j_call: TRBJ1-1
cdr3_nt: TGTGCCAGTAGTATCGGGACAGCTGGACTTACTGAAGCTTTCTTT; cdr3_aa: CASSIGTAGLTEAFF; clone_size: once; v_call: TRBV19; d_call: TRBD1; j_call: TRBJ1-1
cdr3_nt: TGTGCCAGCAGCCAACCGACCTTGGCGGGTCAACTAGAGACCCAGTACTTC; cdr3_aa: CASSQPTLAGQLETQYF; clone_size: NA; v_call: TRBV7-9; d_call: NA; j_call: TRBJ2-5
cdr3_nt: TGTGCCAGCAGTTACTCCGGGAGATCTAATGAAAAACTGTTTTTT; cdr3_aa: CASSYSGRSNEKLFF; clone_size: NA; v_call: TRBV6-5; d_call: NA; j_call: TRBJ1-4
cdr3_nt: TGTGCCAGCACCATACAGGGAGAGCAGTTCTTC; cdr3_aa: CASTIQGEQFF; clone_size: NA; v_call: TRBV27; d_call: NA; j_call: TRBJ2-1
cdr3_nt: TGTGCCAGCAGTAGGCTAGCGGGGAACACCGGGGAGCTGTTTTTT; cdr3_aa: CASSRLAGNTGELFF; clone_size: NA; v_call: TRBV2; d_call: TRBD2; j_call: TRBJ2-2
cdr3_nt: TGTGCCAGCAGTCTTCCAGGGGCACCTATGAACACTGAAGCTTTCTTT; cdr3_aa: CASSLPGAPMNTEAFF; clone_size: NA; v_call: TRBV28; d_call: NA; j_call: TRBJ1-1
cdr3_nt: TGTGCCAGCAGCCTAGGACAGGACAATCAGCCCCAGCATTTT; cdr3_aa: CASSLGQDNQPQHF; clone_size: NA; v_call: TRBV5-6; d_call: TRBD1; j_call: TRBJ1-5
cdr3_nt: TGCGCCAGCAGCTTGGAATGGAGATTGAACACTGAAGCTTTCTTT; cdr3_aa: CASSLEWRLNTEAFF; clone_size: NA; v_call: TRBV5-1; d_call: NA; j_call: TRBJ1-1
cdr3_nt: TGTGCCAGCAGTGAGGAGGGAAACTCTGGAAACACCATATATTTT; cdr3_aa: CASSEEGNSGNTIYF; clone_size: NA; v_call: TRBV6-1; d_call: NA; j_call: TRBJ1-3
cdr3_nt: TGTGCCAGCAGTTACTCGGAGTGGTCGGGAAACACCATATATTTT; cdr3_aa: CASSYSEWSGNTIYF; clone_size: once; v_call: TRBV6-6; d_call: NA; j_call: TRBJ1-3
cdr3_nt: TGTGCCAGCAGTCCATCACTCTTACAAGAGACCCAGTACTTC; cdr3_aa: CASSPSLLQETQYF; clone_size: NA; v_call: TRBV28; d_call: NA; j_call: TRBJ2-5
cdr3_nt: TGCGCCAGCAGCTTGTGGGGGGAGCGGACTAATGAAAAACTGTTTTTT; cdr3_aa: CASSLWGERTNEKLFF; clone_size: NA; v_call: TRBV5-1; d_call: NA; j_call: TRBJ1-4
cdr3_nt: TGTGCCAGCAGTGAGGGCCTGAGCTCCTATAATTCACCCCTCCACTTT; cdr3_aa: CASSEGLSSYNSPLHF; clone_size: NA; v_call: TRBV2; d_call: NA; j_call: TRBJ1-6
cdr3_nt: TGTGCCAGCAGTACCTCGGGGGGGAATCAGCCCCAGCATTTT; cdr3_aa: CASSTSGGNQPQHF; clone_size: few; v_call: TRBV5-8; d_call: NA; j_call: TRBJ1-5
cdr3_nt: TGTGCCAGCAGTGTGCGACAGGGTCCCTACGAGCAGTACTTC; cdr3_aa: CASSVRQGPYEQYF; clone_size: NA; v_call: TRBV2; d_call: TRBD1; j_call: TRBJ2-7
cdr3_nt: TGTGCCAGCAGCCCTCTTCGACGGGATCGTAACACTGAAGCTTTCTTT; cdr3_aa: CASSPLRRDRNTEAFF; clone_size: NA; v_call: TRBV14; d_call: NA; j_call: TRBJ1-1
cdr3_nt: TGTGCCAGCAGTGAAGTTGGGGGGTGGACTGAAGCTTTCTTT; cdr3_aa: CASSEVGGWTEAFF; clone_size: NA; v_call: TRBV6-1; d_call: NA; j_call: TRBJ1-1
cdr3_nt: TGTGCCTGGAGTGGGGGGACAGGCCAGTTCCTGACTCTTAACTATGGCTACACCTTC; cdr3_aa: CAWSGGTGQFLTLNYGYTF; clone_size: NA; v_call: TRBV30; d_call: TRBD1; j_call: TRBJ1-2
cdr3_nt: TGTGCCAGTAGTTCCGACAGGGGAGGTACTGAAGCTTTCTTT; cdr3_aa: CASSSDRGGTEAFF; clone_size: NA; v_call: TRBV19; d_call: TRBD1; j_call: TRBJ1-1
cdr3_nt: TGTGCCAGCACTTCTGGATGGACAGGGGCAGATACGCAGTATTTT; cdr3_aa: CASTSGWTGADTQYF; clone_size: NA; v_call: TRBV2; d_call: TRBD1; j_call: TRBJ2-3
cdr3_nt: TGCGCCAGCAGCTTGGACCTTGGAGTTTCTGAAGCTTTCTTT; cdr3_aa: CASSLDLGVSEAFF; clone_size: NA; v_call: TRBV5-1; d_call: NA; j_call: TRBJ1-1
cdr3_nt: TGTGCCAGCAGTGAAACATGGGGGGGAAATCAGCCCCAGCATTTT; cdr3_aa: CASSETWGGNQPQHF; clone_size: NA; v_call: TRBV6-1; d_call: NA; j_call: TRBJ1-5
cdr3_nt: TGTGCCAGCAGTTTATACAGAATCTACGAGCAGTACTTC; cdr3_aa: CASSLYRIYEQYF; clone_size: NA; v_call: TRBV28; d_call: NA; j_call: TRBJ2-7
cdr3_nt: TGCGCCAGCAGTGAAACGGTAGCCTACGAGCAGTACTTC; cdr3_aa: CASSETVAYEQYF; clone_size: NA; v_call: TRBV10-1; d_call: NA; j_call: TRBJ2-7
cdr3_nt: TGTGCCAGTAGTATAGATCCCGGGGGTTTCACTGAAGCTTTCTTT; cdr3_aa: CASSIDPGGFTEAFF; clone_size: NA; v_call: TRBV19; d_call: NA; j_call: TRBJ1-1
cdr3_nt: TGTGCCACCGGGACAGGGAACAATGAGCAGTTCTTC; cdr3_aa: CATGTGNNEQFF; clone_size: NA; v_call: TRBV25-1; d_call: TRBD1; j_call: TRBJ2-1
cdr3_nt: TGTGCCAGCATCACGCAGGGGAGCTCCTACGAGCAGTACTTC; cdr3_aa: CASITQGSSYEQYF; clone_size: NA; v_call: TRBV6-6; d_call: NA; j_call: TRBJ2-7
cdr3_nt: TGCAGTGCCCCGGACAGGGGCGAGTTCTTC; cdr3_aa: CSAPDRGEFF; clone_size: NA; v_call: TRBV20-1; d_call: TRBD1; j_call: TRBJ2-1
cdr3_nt: TGTGCCAGCCTGGGGGGTAGCTATGGCTACACCTTC; cdr3_aa: CASLGGSYGYTF; clone_size: NA; v_call: TRBV28; d_call: NA; j_call: TRBJ1-2
cdr3_nt: TGTGCCAGCAGGCGACCAGGTGTGCCCGGGGAGCTGTTTTTT; cdr3_aa: CASRRPGVPGELFF; clone_size: few; v_call: TRBV6-5; d_call: NA; j_call: TRBJ2-2
cdr3_nt: TGCGCCAGCAGCTTGGGGGACAGACTAGGGATGAACACTGAAGCTTTCTTT; cdr3_aa: CASSLGDRLGMNTEAFF; clone_size: NA; v_call: TRBV5-1; d_call: TRBD1; j_call: TRBJ1-1
cdr3_nt: TGTGCCAGCAGCTTAGACAGGCTACTGAACACTGAAGCTTTCTTT; cdr3_aa: CASSLDRLLNTEAFF; clone_size: NA; v_call: TRBV7-8; d_call: NA; j_call: TRBJ1-1